This TCR beta chain originates from a study of early T cells in non-severe SARS-CoV-2 infection. As part of library construction, unique molecular identifiers were attached to individual cDNA molecules. TCRdb fed the 5' RACE reads into MiXCR, producing one record per CDR3 protein. Of about 22,000 distinct CDR3 sequences listed, approximately 4.6% are singletons. Trimming took off 6 bases at V and 4 bases at J, with 20 bases between the two ends. CDR1 SGHRS and CDR2 YFSETQ come from the germline V gene. This CDR3 is 16 amino acids long. The receptor's source is an adult who was a healthcare worker with PCR-confirmed SARS-CoV-2 infection or an uninfected control (not recorded which). The chain combines TRBV5-1 with TRBJ2-1; D tentatively fits TRBD1 or TRBD2 (5 bases each). The specimen was whole blood. The CDR3 sequence is CASTLGEPSQYNEQFF. Written as DNA, the CDR3 is TGCGCCAGCACCCTGGGGGAACCTAGCCAGTACAATGAGCAGTTCTTC.